This T cell receptor beta chain was identified during a study of T cell repertoires in cytomegalovirus infection. Study in general: Indicated by public TCR beta signatures were CMV infection and matching HLA type.

Findings and caveats of the study: Carriage of CMV together with the relevant HLA was identifiable through cumulative public TCR beta family frequency. HLA-C-restricted CMV clonotypes gave the most frequent clonotype in two of eight donors.

In its sample, this clonotype was seen many times. Its specificity is unknown. MiXCR was run by TCRdb on the reads, yielding one entry per CDR3 protein. Here the sample spans about 240,000 distinct CDR3 sequences, approximately 13% being singletons. V dropped 3 bases and J dropped 0 bases, with 5 bases sitting between them. There are 13 residues in the CDR3. The germline V gene encodes CDR1 SQVTM and CDR2 ANQGSEA. This receptor was obtained from a human donor in good health (CMV status not recorded). Some clones in this sample may be carry-over from other donors' samples. The sample taken for sequencing was PBMCs. The rearrangement joins TRBV29-1 to TRBJ2-2; no clear D. The CDR3 DNA is TGCAGCGTTGACTACTCGAACACCGGGGAGCTGTTTTTT. Translating it yields CSVDYSNTGELFF.